The 21 T cell receptor beta chains below come from one sample, sequenced in a study of T-cell reconstitution after alpha-beta-depleted transplantation in children. The TCRbeta library incorporated unique molecular identifiers. One entry per CDR3 protein results from TCRdb running MiXCR on the PCR reads. The repertoire holds fewer than 250,000 distinct CDR3 sequences, approximately 17% seen once, with roughly two fifths in the top ten. Sequenced here: PBMCs, mostly from graft donor cells, sampled 360 days after TCRalphabeta/CD19-depleted stem cell transplant. All receptors come from a male patient aged 2 to 10 who had a stem cell transplant for acute lymphoblastic leukemia, so the T cells may come from the graft donor.

The gene calls are TRBV13 and TRBJ1-2, with a possible D match to TRBD1 (6 bases). Germline V lookup: CDR1 PRHDT, CDR2 FYEKMQ (reference sequence). The V end lost 8 bases, the J end lost 8 bases, and 15 bases lay between the germline ends. The CDR3 is made up of 12 amino acids. The CDR3 here is CASGHSGEGYTF. CDR3 DNA sequence: TGTGCCAGCGGCCACTCAGGGGAAGGCTACACCTTC.

This sequence joins TRBV7-9 and TRBJ2-5; D may correspond to TRBD1 or TRBD2 (5 bases each). The CDR3 consists of 16 residues. CDR1 is SEHNR, CDR2 FQNEAQ, per germline (reference sequence). The V end was cut by 5 bases, the J end by 3 bases, with 19 bases between. The CDR3 spells CASSGRWSGPKETQYF. The DNA of the CDR3 is TGTGCCAGCAGCGGACGATGGTCGGGGCCCAAAGAGACCCAGTACTTC.

There are a few counts of this clonotype. V and J are TRBV5-1 and TRBJ2-3; D might be TRBD1 or TRBD2, each matching 5 bases. The CDR3 covers 16 residues. V dropped 2 bases and J dropped 1 base, with 14 bases sitting between them. Per germline, CDR1 SGHRS and CDR2 YFSETQ. DNA of the CDR3: TGCGCCAGCAGCTTTGGGGGATGGATGGGCACAGATACGCAGTATTTT. It encodes CASSFGGWMGTDTQYF.

This clonotype was seen a handful of times. The genes are TRBV29-1 and TRBJ1-1; no firm D call. Deletions cut 7 bases from V and 1 base from J, with 4 bases between. The CDR3 consists of 10 residues. Per the germline V gene, CDR1 is SQVTM and CDR2 is ANQGSEA. CDR3 sequence reads: CSGANTEAFF. The CDR3, as DNA: TGCAGCGGGGCGAACACTGAAGCTTTCTTT.

The table lists this clonotype with a few counts. The chain employs TRBV11-2 and TRBJ1-1; D gene ambiguous. Germline V gives CDR1 SGHAT, CDR2 FQNNGV. This CDR3 spans 13 amino acids. V lost 5 bases and J 7 bases, leaving 14 bases between the germline ends. CDR3 nucleotide sequence: TGTGCCAGCAGCGTACGGATAGGCGGTGAAGCTTTCTTT. Translated: CASSVRIGGEAFF.

The chain employs TRBV21-1 and TRBJ1-3; TRBD1 was called by the table and not checked on the DNA. TRBV21-1 is a documented pseudogene. This CDR3 spans 16 amino acids. The CDR3 sequence is CASTCDRGRRGNTIYF. For the CDR3, the DNA is TGTGCCAGCACCTGCGACAGGGGAAGGAGGGGAAACACCATATATTTT.

A few counts support this clonotype. The chain employs TRBV11-2 and TRBJ2-5; D is ambiguous. The CDR3 has 13 amino acids. Germline assignment: CDR1 SGHAT and CDR2 FQNNGV. Trimming took off 0 bases at V and 5 bases at J, with 7 bases between the two ends. The CDR3 here is CASSLDTVETQYF. The CDR3 nucleotides are TGTGCCAGCAGCTTAGATACAGTGGAGACCCAGTACTTC. Looking up the rest from reference TRBV11-2 and TRBJ2-5 gives the full variable domain: EAGVAQSPRYKIIEKRQSVAFWCNPISGHATLYWYQQILGQGPKLLIQFQNNGVVDDSQLPKDRFSAERLKGVDSTLKIQPAKLEDSAVYLCASSLDTVETQYFGPGTRLLVL.

The V and J genes are TRBV20-1 and TRBJ2-5; 7 bases fit TRBD2. This CDR3 comprises 15 residues. The V gene's germline CDR1 is DFQATT and CDR2 SNEGSKA (reference sequence). The junction had 7 bases not matched to a gene; V was cut back by 1 base and J by 2 bases. CDR3 sequence reads: CSARAAQGLQETQYF. DNA for the CDR3: TGCAGTGCTAGAGCGGCCCAGGGACTACAAGAGACCCAGTACTTC.

This chain connects TRBV7-2 to TRBJ1-1; 8 bases align to TRBD1. CDR3 length: 16 amino acids. Trimming at V came to 3 bases and at J to 0 bases, leaving 6 bases not matched to a gene. Germline V gives CDR1 SGHTA, CDR2 FQGNSA. CDR3 in DNA: TGTGCCAGCAGCTTCGTACAGGGGGGAGTGAACACTGAAGCTTTCTTT. Translation gives CASSFVQGGVNTEAFF.

In this sample, this clonotype turned up a few times. The genes are TRBV29-1 and TRBJ2-7; D gene ambiguous. CDR3 length equals 12 residues. Germline CDR1 and CDR2: SQVTM and ANQGSEA. V lost 4 bases and J lost 1, with 8 bases in between. The CDR3 spells CSVVSSSYEQYF. The CDR3 nucleotides read TGCAGCGTTGTGAGCTCTTCCTACGAGCAGTACTTC.

The sample holds a few counts of this clonotype. The CDR3 sequence is CASSLTDNYGYTF. CDR3 sequence (DNA): TGTGCCAGCAGTTTAACGGATAACTATGGCTACACCTTC. This rearrangement joins TRBV28 to TRBJ1-2; the D is unclear. There are 13 residues in the CDR3. The V end was cut by 2 bases, the J end by 1 base, with 5 bases between. Germline V CDR1 and CDR2: MDHEN, SYDVKM.

This clonotype has only a few counts. The rearrangement uses TRBV20-1 and TRBJ2-7; D perhaps matches TRBD2 (5 bases). CDR3 size: 16 residues. The V end was cut by 0 bases, the J end by 3 bases, with 18 bases between. The V gene's germline CDR1 is DFQATT and CDR2 SNEGSKA (reference sequence). This chain's CDR3 is CSARDLGRSGLYEQYF. The CDR3 DNA sequence: TGCAGTGCTAGAGATCTCGGGCGGAGCGGTCTCTACGAGCAGTACTTC.

This clonotype was found many times. The CDR3 DNA reads TGTGCCAGCAGCCCGGACAGGGTAGAAGAGCAGTACTTC. This sequence encodes CASSPDRVEEQYF. The rearrangement uses TRBV7-2 and TRBJ2-7; 8 bases map to TRBD1. Germline trimming cut 5 bases from V and 7 bases from J; bases unmatched to any gene: 7. Germline CDR1 is SGHTA and CDR2 is FQGNSA. The CDR3 loop spans 13 amino acids.

This chain links TRBV5-1 with TRBJ2-3; D may correspond to TRBD1 or TRBD2 (6 bases each). V dropped 6 bases and J dropped 7 bases, with 18 bases sitting between them. Germline CDR1 and CDR2: SGHRS and YFSETQ. This CDR3 comprises 14 residues. CDR3 in amino acids: CASTRPGGAHTQYF. In nucleotides, the CDR3 is TGCGCCAGCACCCGACCCGGGGGCGCGCATACGCAGTATTTT.

In its sample, this clonotype was seen once. The junction shows a germline mismatch at one end, possibly a read error. V usage is TRBV20-1 and J usage is TRBJ2-3; a possible D gene is TRBD2 (6 bases). The CDR3 runs 17 residues. Germline assignment: CDR1 DFQATT and CDR2 SNEGSKA (reference sequence). CDR3 residues: CCARESGPGLRRGTQYF. The CDR3 DNA sequence: TGCTGTGCTAGAGAATCGGGACCGGGACTCCGCCGGGGTACGCAGTATTTT.

This clonotype turned up a few times. The chain is built from TRBV29-1 and TRBJ2-1; 8 positions match TRBD1. Germline CDR1 is SQVTM and CDR2 is ANQGSEA. CDR3 size: 14 residues. V shed 2 bases and J 3 bases; nucleotides not matched to a gene: 3. Here the CDR3 DNA reads TGCAGCGTTGAATCAGGGGGCGGCTACAATGAGCAGTTCTTC. It encodes CSVESGGGYNEQFF.

This clonotype was seen only a few times. The rearrangement links TRBV29-1 to TRBJ2-1, with 9 bases lining up with TRBD2. The CDR3 has 13 residues. V trimming: 7 bases; J trimming: 12 bases; junction bases outside the gene matches: 13. CDR1 SQVTM and CDR2 ANQGSEA come from the germline V gene. CDR3 in DNA: TGCAGCGCCCCTGAACTAGCGGGTAGAGTGCAGTTCTTC. Translating it yields CSAPELAGRVQFF.

V is TRBV9 and J is TRBJ2-1; D is undetermined. The germline CDR1 and CDR2 sequences are SGDLS and YYNGEE. The CDR3 sequence is 13 residues long. V was shortened by 3 bases and J by 5 bases, with 9 bases between the two germline ends. CDR3 sequence reads: CASSADPHNEQFF. CDR3 sequence (DNA): TGTGCCAGCAGCGCGGACCCCCACAATGAGCAGTTCTTC.

V is TRBV5-5 and J is TRBJ2-1, with 12 bases that match TRBD2. V lost 1 base and J lost 3; bases outside the gene matches: 5. The V gene's germline CDR1 is SGHKS and CDR2 YYEKEE (reference sequence). The CDR3 spans 17 residues. The CDR3 spells CASSLSRLAGDYNEQFF. CDR3 in DNA: TGTGCCAGCAGCTTGTCACGACTAGCGGGGGACTACAATGAGCAGTTCTTC.

This clonotype was counted only a few times. V gene TRBV5-1 combines with J gene TRBJ1-5; D is ambiguous. Germline values: CDR1 SGHRS, CDR2 YFSETQ. CDR3 size: 15 residues. The V end was cut by 4 bases, the J end by 4 bases, with 15 bases between. CDR3 in DNA: TGCGCCAGCAGCCCAGGCGGGGATCGGAATCAGCCCCAGCATTTT. This gives the protein CASSPGGDRNQPQHF.

The chain couples TRBV9 to TRBJ2-1; no clear D gene. Looked up from germline, CDR1 is SGDLS and CDR2 is YYNGEE. The V end was cut by 4 bases, the J end by 0 bases, with 11 bases between. The CDR3 covers 15 residues. The CDR3 loop reads CASSSWANSYNEQFF. CDR3 nucleotide sequence: TGTGCCAGCAGCAGTTGGGCGAACTCCTACAATGAGCAGTTCTTC.